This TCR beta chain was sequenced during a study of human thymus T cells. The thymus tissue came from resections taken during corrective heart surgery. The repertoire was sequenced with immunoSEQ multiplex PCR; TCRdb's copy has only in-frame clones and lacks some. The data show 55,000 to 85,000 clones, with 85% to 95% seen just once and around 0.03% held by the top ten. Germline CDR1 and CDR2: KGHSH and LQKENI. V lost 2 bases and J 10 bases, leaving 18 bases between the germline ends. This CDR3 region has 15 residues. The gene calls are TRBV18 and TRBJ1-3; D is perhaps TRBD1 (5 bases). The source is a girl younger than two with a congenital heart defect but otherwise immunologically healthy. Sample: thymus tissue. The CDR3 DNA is TGTGCCAGCTCACCATATGGGGCCGAACATGTTACCATATATTTT. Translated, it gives CASSPYGAEHVTIYF.